The sequence of this T cell receptor (beta chain) was determined in a study of blood T cell repertoires in COVID-19. The V and J ends lost 9 bases and 4 bases, in that order; junction bases with no gene match: 8. The CDR3 covers 13 residues. Germline values: CDR1 LNHDA, CDR2 SQIVND (reference sequence). Method: immunoSEQ multiplex PCR; TCRdb's copy keeps in-frame clones and lacks some. The profile shows fewer than 200,000 clones, 81% of them singletons. This clonotype was sampled from a woman in her 40s with COVID-19, enrolled during active disease. The chain combines TRBV19 with TRBJ2-5; TRBD2 agrees at 7 bases. The sample taken for sequencing was peripheral blood. The CDR3 region has the DNA TGTGCCAGCCAGCGGGAAAGTGGAGAGACCCAGTACTTC. It encodes CASQRESGETQYF.